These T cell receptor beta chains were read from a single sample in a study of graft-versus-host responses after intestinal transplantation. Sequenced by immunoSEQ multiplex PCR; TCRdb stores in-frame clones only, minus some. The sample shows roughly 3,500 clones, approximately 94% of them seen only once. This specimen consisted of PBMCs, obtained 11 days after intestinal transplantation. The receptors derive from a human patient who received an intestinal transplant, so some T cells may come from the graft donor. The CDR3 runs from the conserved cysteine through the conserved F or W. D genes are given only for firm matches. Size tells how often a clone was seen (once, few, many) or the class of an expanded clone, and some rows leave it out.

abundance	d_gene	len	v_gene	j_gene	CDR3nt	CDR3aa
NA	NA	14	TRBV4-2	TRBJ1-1	TGTGCCAGCAGCCAAGGTTGGCAGAACACTGAAGCTTTCTTT	CASSQGWQNTEAFF
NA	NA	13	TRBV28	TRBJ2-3	TGTGCCAGCAGTTCGGGAGCCGCAGATACGCAGTATTTT	CASSSGAADTQYF
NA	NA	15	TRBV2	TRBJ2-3	TGTGCCAGCAGCCATAGGGGGAGGGGAACAGATACGCAGTATTTT	CASSHRGRGTDTQYF
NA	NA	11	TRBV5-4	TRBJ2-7	TGTGCCAGCAGCTCCCCCTACGAGCAGTACTTC	CASSSPYEQYF
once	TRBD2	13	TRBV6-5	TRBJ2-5	TGTGCCAGCAGTTTTCTAGCGGAAGAGACCCAGTACTTC	CASSFLAEETQYF
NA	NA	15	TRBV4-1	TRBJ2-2	TGCGCCAGCAGCCAAGAACAGGGTTCGGCCGGGGAGCTGTTTTTT	CASSQEQGSAGELFF
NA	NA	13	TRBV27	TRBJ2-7	TGTGCCAGCAGTCCTAGCGTCCCGGGCGAGCAGTACTTC	CASSPSVPGEQYF
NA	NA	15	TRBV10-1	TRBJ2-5	TGCGCCAGCAGTGAGTACGCGGGACCCCAAGAGACCCAGTACTTC	CASSEYAGPQETQYF
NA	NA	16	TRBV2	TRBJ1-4	TGTGCCAGCAGTGTTTTACAGGCTGCAACTAATGAAAAACTGTTTTTT	CASSVLQAATNEKLFF
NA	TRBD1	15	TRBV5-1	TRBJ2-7	TGCGCCAGCAGAGTAGGGGGCCCGAGCTCCTACGAGCAGTACTTC	CASRVGGPSSYEQYF
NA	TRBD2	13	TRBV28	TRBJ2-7	TGTGCCAGCAGTTTGGGACTAGCCTACGAGCAGTACTTC	CASSLGLAYEQYF
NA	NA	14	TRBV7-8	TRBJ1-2	TGTGCCGGCAGCTTTGGTCGGGATACCTATGGCTACACCTTC	CAGSFGRDTYGYTF
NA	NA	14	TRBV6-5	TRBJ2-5	TGTGCCAGCAGTTACTCGAACGGGTTGGAGACCCAGTACTTC	CASSYSNGLETQYF
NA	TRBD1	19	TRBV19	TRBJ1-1	TGTGCCAGTAGTATTGGGATATCAGTAGGGGGCCCTCTGAACACTGAAGCTTTCTTT	CASSIGISVGGPLNTEAFF
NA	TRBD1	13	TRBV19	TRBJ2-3	TGTGCCAGTAGTCTACAGGGGGCCCTTATGCAGTATTTT	CASSLQGALMQYF
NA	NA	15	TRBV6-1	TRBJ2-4	TGTGCCAGCAGTGTTATGGCATTTGACAAAAACATTCAGTACTTC	CASSVMAFDKNIQYF